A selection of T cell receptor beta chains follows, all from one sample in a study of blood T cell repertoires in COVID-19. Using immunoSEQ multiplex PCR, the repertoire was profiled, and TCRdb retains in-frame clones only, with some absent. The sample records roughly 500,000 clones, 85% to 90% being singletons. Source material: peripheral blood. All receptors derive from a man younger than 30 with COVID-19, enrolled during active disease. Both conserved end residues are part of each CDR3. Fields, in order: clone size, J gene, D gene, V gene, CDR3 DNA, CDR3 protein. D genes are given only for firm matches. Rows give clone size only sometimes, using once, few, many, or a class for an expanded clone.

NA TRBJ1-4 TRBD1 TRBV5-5 TGTGCCAGCAGCTTGTTACAGGGGGCGCGTGAAAAACTGTTTTTT CASSLLQGAREKLFF
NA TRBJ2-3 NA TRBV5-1 TGCGCCCCCGGCCCTAGCGTGGGGACAGATACGCAGTATTTT CAPGPSVGTDTQYF
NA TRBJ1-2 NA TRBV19 TGTGCCAGTAGTATGCACAGCAGAAACTATGGCTACACCTTC CASSMHSRNYGYTF
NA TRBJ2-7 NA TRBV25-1 TGTGCCAGCAGTGAAACCGGGTCCTACGAGCAGTACTTC CASSETGSYEQYF
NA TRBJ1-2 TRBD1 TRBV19 TGTGCCAGTAGTCCATGGACAGGGGGCGGCTATGGCTACACCTTC CASSPWTGGGYGYTF
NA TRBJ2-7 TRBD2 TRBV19 TGTGCCAGTAGCCTAGCGGGAGGGTACGAGCAGTACTTC CASSLAGGYEQYF
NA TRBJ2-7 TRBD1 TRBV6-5 TGTGCCAGCAGTTCCTACGGGACAGACAACGAGCAGTACTTC CASSSYGTDNEQYF
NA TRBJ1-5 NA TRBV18 TGTGCCAGCTCGCTCCAGGGGAATCAGCCCCAGCATTTT CASSLQGNQPQHF
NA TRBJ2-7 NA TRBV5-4 TGTGCCAGCAGCCTAGGCGTAGCTGCGTCCGAGCAGTACTTC CASSLGVAASEQYF
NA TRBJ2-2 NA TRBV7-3 TGTGCCAGCAGCTTGTGGGGCGCGAACACCGGGGAGCTGTTTTTT CASSLWGANTGELFF
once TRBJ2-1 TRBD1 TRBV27 TGTGCCAGCAGTACCGGGACAGGAATATACAATGAGCAGTTCTTC CASSTGTGIYNEQFF
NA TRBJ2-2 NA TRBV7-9 TGTGCCAGCAGAACGGGACACGCGAACACCGGGGAGCTGTTTTTT CASRTGHANTGELFF
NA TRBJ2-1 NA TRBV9 TGTGCCAGCAGCGTAGTGTGGGGGGGCAGGAATGAGCAGTTCTTC CASSVVWGGRNEQFF
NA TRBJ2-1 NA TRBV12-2 TGTGCAAGTCGCTTAGACAGCAATGAGCAGTTCTTC CASRLDSNEQFF
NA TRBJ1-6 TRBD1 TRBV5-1 TGCGCCAGCAGCCGCTCGGGACAGGGTAGTCTTTCACCCCTCCACTTT CASSRSGQGSLSPLHF
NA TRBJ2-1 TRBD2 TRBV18 TGTGCCAGCTCACCGCAGTTAGCGGGAGGGCTAAGGTACAATGAGCAGTTCTTC CASSPQLAGGLRYNEQFF